These 20 T cell receptor beta chains were sequenced from one sample in a study of cytomegalovirus exposure and HLA in healthy donors. 60 Vbeta and 13 Jbeta primers were used in PCR. The repertoire was sequenced with immunoSEQ multiplex PCR; TCRdb's copy has only in-frame clones and lacks some. The table has about 150,000 clones, just under 65% seen once; the top ten hold approximately 6.5%. Specimen: PBMCs. The source is a woman aged 60-75 years in good health and CMV-seropositive.

This clone was counted a few times. J is TRBJ1-5 and V is TRBV19; 9 bases match TRBD1. Germline assignment: CDR1 LNHDA and CDR2 SQIVND (reference sequence). V trimming: 7 bases; J trimming: 7 bases; junction bases outside the gene matches: 8. This CDR3 region has 14 residues. In DNA form, the CDR3 reads TGTGCCAGTACGAAGGGACAGGGAGAACAGCCCCAGCATTTT. It codes for CASTKGQGEQPQHF.

This clone was detected a few times. The chain uses TRBV7-9 and TRBJ2-5, with 7 nucleotides matching TRBD2. The CDR3 has 15 amino acids. Losses at the gene ends were 2 bases for V and 2 bases for J; bases not matched to a gene: 5. In germline, CDR1 is SEHNR, CDR2 FQNEAQ (reference sequence). The CDR3 sequence: CASSLLTGRQETQYF. The CDR3 nucleotides are TGTGCCAGCAGCTTACTGACCGGGAGGCAAGAGACCCAGTACTTC.

V usage is TRBV28 and J usage is TRBJ2-3; D is perhaps TRBD2 (7 bases). CDR3 size: 14 residues. Trimming stripped 6 bases from V and 3 bases from J, with 13 bases between. The V gene's germline CDR1 is MDHEN and CDR2 SYDVKM. The CDR3 nucleotides are TGTGCCAGCAGCCTGAGGGGGGGGACAGATACGCAGTATTTT. Its protein product is CASSLRGGTDTQYF.

Only a few counts were recorded for this clone. V gene TRBV7-9 combines with J gene TRBJ2-1, with TRBD2 matching over 8 bases. The CDR3 is 15 amino acids. J lost 1 base, V lost 5 bases, and 4 bases had no gene match. Germline values: CDR1 SEHNR, CDR2 FQNEAQ (reference sequence). In DNA form, the CDR3 reads TGTGCCAGCAGCCACCGACTAGCGTCCTACAATGAGCAGTTCTTC. Encoded protein: CASSHRLASYNEQFF.

The chain recombines TRBV7-7 with TRBJ2-1; TRBD2 matches at 7 bases. The V segment lost 6 bases and the J segment 1 base; nucleotides outside the gene matches: 9. The CDR3 runs to 16 residues. The germline CDR1 and CDR2 sequences are SSHAT and FNYEAQ (reference sequence). For the CDR3, the DNA is TGTGCCAGCAGTGCGAGGTTGGGGGGGTCCTACAATGAGCAGTTCTTC. It encodes CASSARLGGSYNEQFF.

The CDR3 protein is CASRSSGTKETQYF. The CDR3, as DNA: TGTGCCAGCAGATCGTCCGGGACAAAAGAGACCCAGTACTTC. The V call is TRBV28, the J call TRBJ2-5, with D tentatively TRBD1 (6 bases). V shed 6 bases and J shed 3 bases, with 14 bases lying between them. The V gene's germline CDR1 is MDHEN and CDR2 SYDVKM. The CDR3 is 14 residues long.

The V gene is TRBV28, the J gene TRBJ2-2; tentative D call: TRBD1 (6 bases). CDR3 size: 14 residues. CDR1 MDHEN and CDR2 SYDVKM come from the germline V gene. V was cut by 4 bases and J by 1 base, with 7 bases left in between. CDR3 in amino acids: CASSWGQNTGELFF. In DNA, the CDR3 is TGTGCCAGCAGTTGGGGACAGAACACCGGGGAGCTGTTTTTT.

This clone was seen a handful of times. V usage is TRBV18 and J usage is TRBJ2-3; no firm D call. The V end was cut by 3 bases, the J end by 2 bases, with 3 bases between. Germline V gene lookup returns CDR1 KGHSH and CDR2 LQKENI. This CDR3 has 12 residues. CDR3 coding DNA: TGTGCCAGCTCACCGTACACAGATACGCAGTATTTT. Protein: CASSPYTDTQYF.

The chain is built from TRBV30 and TRBJ1-3; D not resolved. There are 13 residues in the CDR3. Per germline, CDR1 GTSNPN and CDR2 SVGIG (reference sequence). The V gene lost 3 bases and the J gene lost 4 bases, with 10 bases spanning the gap. CDR3 amino acids: CAWSYLEGNTIYF. Written as DNA, the CDR3 is TGTGCCTGGAGCTACTTAGAGGGAAACACCATATATTTT.

For the CDR3, the DNA is TGTGCCAGTTCACTAGCCAAAAACATTCAGTACTTC. This sequence encodes CASSLAKNIQYF. The chain links TRBV28 to TRBJ2-4; no firm D call. The germline V gene has CDR1 MDHEN and CDR2 SYDVKM. The CDR3 is 12 residues long. Between the trimmed V and J ends, which lost 9 bases and 0 bases, there was a span of 6 bases.

In this sample, this clone turned up a few times. This chain uses TRBV9 with TRBJ2-3, with 12 bases fitting TRBD2. With V trimmed by 1 base and J by 0 bases, 6 bases remained unmatched. CDR1 is SGDLS and CDR2 is YYNGEE in the germline V gene. The CDR3 has 18 amino acids. CDR3 sequence (DNA): TGTGCCAGCAGCGTACGGGCTAGCGGGAGGGTGAGCACAGATACGCAGTATTTT. Translating gives CASSVRASGRVSTDTQYF.

This rearrangement joins TRBV25-1 to TRBJ2-3, with 8 bases matching TRBD1. This CDR3 is built from 16 residues. The junction had 8 bases not matched to a gene; V was cut back by 5 bases and J by 1 base. Germline lookup yields CDR1 MGHDK and CDR2 SYGVNS. The CDR3 DNA follows: TGTGCCAGCAGTCCGATGGACAGGGCCCGCACAGATACGCAGTATTTT. The encoded protein is CASSPMDRARTDTQYF.

The rearrangement links TRBV2 to TRBJ2-7; maybe TRBD2 (5 bases). V gave up 1 base and J gave up 4 bases, with 14 bases separating them. The CDR3 loop spans 15 amino acids. CDR1 and CDR2 (germline): SNHLY, FYNNEI. The CDR3 reads CASSEGASYYYEQYF. DNA of the CDR3: TGTGCCAGCAGTGAAGGTGCTAGCTACTATTACGAGCAGTACTTC.

V and J are TRBV5-4 and TRBJ2-1; 9 positions agree with TRBD2. Germline CDR1 and CDR2: SGHNT and YYREEE (reference sequence). This CDR3 spans 14 amino acids. The ends lost 4 bases at V and 8 bases at J; junction bases unmatched: 7. DNA of the CDR3: TGTGCCAGCAGCAGAAAGGTAGCGGGAGATGAGCAGTTCTTC. This translates into CASSRKVAGDEQFF.

The genes are TRBV23-1 and TRBJ2-1; 9 nucleotides match TRBD1. Being an ORF, TRBV23-1 has a function that is uncertain. Losses at the gene ends were 11 bases for V and 0 bases for J; bases not matched to a gene: 11. The CDR3 runs to 16 residues. CDR3 DNA: TGCGCCGGGAATGGCGGGACAGGGAGCTCCTACAATGAGCAGTTCTTC. Amino acids: CAGNGGTGSSYNEQFF.

CDR3 sequence: CASRPGTTSYNEQFF. The CDR3 coding sequence is TGTGCCAGCAGGCCCGGGACTACCTCCTACAATGAGCAGTTCTTC. This chain links TRBV6-1 with TRBJ2-1; 7 positions match TRBD2. CDR3 length: 15 residues. The V gene's germline CDR1 is MNHNS and CDR2 SASEGT. V gave up 6 bases and J gave up 0 bases; unmatched junction bases: 5.

This clone occurred once. The chain links TRBV28 to TRBJ1-4; D is possibly TRBD1 (5 bases). Trimming removed 0 bases from V and 8 bases from J, with 13 bases in between. The CDR3 is 15 residues long. Germline V lookup: CDR1 MDHEN, CDR2 SYDVKM. The CDR3 bases are TGTGCCAGCAGTTTATGGGACACGGCGAGGGAAAAACTGTTTTTT. Amino acid sequence: CASSLWDTAREKLFF.

The rearrangement links TRBV7-2 to TRBJ2-7, with TRBD2 identical over 9 bases. The CDR3 runs 15 residues. Germline V CDR1 and CDR2: SGHTA, FQGNSA. The junction had 2 bases not matched to a gene; V was cut back by 0 bases and J by 2 bases. CDR3 protein: CASSLAAGGPYEQYF. CDR3 nucleotide sequence: TGTGCCAGCAGCTTAGCCGCGGGAGGGCCCTACGAGCAGTACTTC.

The chain couples TRBV18 to TRBJ2-7, with D perhaps matching TRBD1 (5 bases). CDR3 length: 14 amino acids. Per the germline V gene, CDR1 is KGHSH and CDR2 is LQKENI. Trimming removed 3 bases from V and 6 bases from J, with 15 bases in between. The CDR3 loop reads CASSPQADSPEQYF. The CDR3 region has the DNA TGTGCCAGCTCACCCCAAGCCGACAGCCCCGAGCAGTACTTC.

The rearrangement links TRBV19 to TRBJ2-1; 7 positions match TRBD2. Per the germline V gene, CDR1 is LNHDA and CDR2 is SQIVND (reference sequence). Germline trimming cut 3 bases from V and 3 bases from J; bases unmatched to any gene: 5. The CDR3 length is 15 residues. The DNA for the CDR3 is TGTGCCAGTAGTATCGGAGGGAGGGACTACAATGAGCAGTTCTTC. Its protein is CASSIGGRDYNEQFF.